The sequence of this TCR beta chain was determined in a study of T cells in localized non-small cell lung cancer. Profiling relied on immunoSEQ multiplex PCR, and the TCRdb table lists in-frame clones only, not all of them. The sample has under 50,000 clones; about nine tenths are singletons. This CDR3 is 11 amino acids long. V gave up 6 bases and J gave up 5 bases, with 7 bases separating them. Germline CDR1 SQVTM, CDR2 ANQGSEA. The TCR was taken from a male donor aged 60 or over with stage II lung adenocarcinoma. The chain employs TRBV29-1 and TRBJ2-2; D is unclear. The specimen was peripheral blood mononuclear cells, collected before any cancer treatment. The CDR3 nucleotides read TGCAGCGTCGGACGGACCGGGGAGCTGTTTTTT. This codes for CSVGRTGELFF.